This TCR beta chain derives from a study of CD8+ T cells in alopecia areata. Turning to the study itself: Treated patients swallowed 5 to 10 mg of oral tofacitinib twice daily. The study, taken as a whole, reports: Higher clonality and more expanded CD8+ clones appeared in lesional than normal scalp.

Of note for this clone: What it recognizes is unknown.

Germline CDR1 and CDR2: ENHRY and SYGVKD. The CDR3 contains 14 residues. The ends lost 2 bases at V and 7 bases at J; junction bases unmatched: 5. Extraction and reverse transcription of RNA yielded cDNA as the sequencing template. The method was immunoSEQ multiplex PCR; TCRdb's version includes in-frame clones alone and lacks a portion of them. Among around 12,000 clones listed, 65% to 70% were seen once. The treatment here: oral pan-JAK inhibitor, 5-10 mg twice daily. It was from alopecia areata patients that lesional scalp punch biopsies and peripheral blood were collected. This specimen was skin, taken at week 4, from a patient treated with tofacitinib. The clonotype was recovered from a human donor with alopecia areata. V is TRBV10-3 and J is TRBJ2-1, with TRBD2 matching over 7 bases. The CDR3 here is CAISEGGVGNEQFF. The CDR3 nucleotides are TGTGCCATCAGTGAGGGGGGGGTGGGGAATGAGCAGTTCTTC.